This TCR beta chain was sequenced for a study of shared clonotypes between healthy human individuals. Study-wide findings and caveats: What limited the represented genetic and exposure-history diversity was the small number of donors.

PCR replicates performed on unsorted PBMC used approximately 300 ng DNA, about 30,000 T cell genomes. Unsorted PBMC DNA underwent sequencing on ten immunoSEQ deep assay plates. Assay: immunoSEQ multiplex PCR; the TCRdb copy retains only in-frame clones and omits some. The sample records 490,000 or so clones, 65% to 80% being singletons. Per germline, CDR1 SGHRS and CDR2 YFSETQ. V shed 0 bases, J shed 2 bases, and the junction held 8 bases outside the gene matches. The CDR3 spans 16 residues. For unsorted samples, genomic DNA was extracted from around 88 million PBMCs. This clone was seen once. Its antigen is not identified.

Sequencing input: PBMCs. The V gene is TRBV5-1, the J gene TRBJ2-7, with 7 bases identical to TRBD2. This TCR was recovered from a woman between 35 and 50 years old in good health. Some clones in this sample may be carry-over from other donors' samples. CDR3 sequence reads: CASSLAVGEGTYEQYF. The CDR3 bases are TGCGCCAGCAGCTTGGCCGTAGGGGAGGGGACCTACGAGCAGTACTTC.